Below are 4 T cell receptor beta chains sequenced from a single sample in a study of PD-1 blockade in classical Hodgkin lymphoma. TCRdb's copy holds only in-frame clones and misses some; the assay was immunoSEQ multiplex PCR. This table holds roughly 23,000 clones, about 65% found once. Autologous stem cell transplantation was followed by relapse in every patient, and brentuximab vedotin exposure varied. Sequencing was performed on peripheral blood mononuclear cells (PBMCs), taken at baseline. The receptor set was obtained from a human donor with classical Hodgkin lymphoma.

In nucleotides, the CDR3 is TGTGCCACCAGCAGAGATGTCGTGTGGAACACTGAAGCTTTCTTT. Translating it yields CATSRDVVWNTEAFF. This chain uses TRBV15 with TRBJ1-1; D not resolved. Per germline, CDR1 LNHNV and CDR2 YYDKDF (reference sequence). Trimming removed 0 bases from V and 1 base from J, with 9 bases in between. The CDR3 length is 15 residues.

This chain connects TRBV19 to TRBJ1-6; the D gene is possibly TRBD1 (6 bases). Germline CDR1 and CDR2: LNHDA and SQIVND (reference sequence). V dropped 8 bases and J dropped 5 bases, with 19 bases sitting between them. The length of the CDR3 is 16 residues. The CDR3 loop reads CASGPPWQGHNSPLHF. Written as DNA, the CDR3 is TGTGCCAGTGGTCCCCCTTGGCAGGGGCATAATTCACCCCTCCACTTT.

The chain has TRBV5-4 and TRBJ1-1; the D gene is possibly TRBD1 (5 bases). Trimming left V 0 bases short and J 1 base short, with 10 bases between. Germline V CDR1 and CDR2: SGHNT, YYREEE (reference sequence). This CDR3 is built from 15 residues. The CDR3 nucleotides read TGTGCCAGCAGCTTGGCGGGACGGTGGAACACTGAAGCTTTCTTT. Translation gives CASSLAGRWNTEAFF.

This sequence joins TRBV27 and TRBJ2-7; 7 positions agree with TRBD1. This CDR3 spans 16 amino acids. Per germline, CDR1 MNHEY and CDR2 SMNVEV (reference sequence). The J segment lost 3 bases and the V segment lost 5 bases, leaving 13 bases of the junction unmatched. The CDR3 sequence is CASSQLTGTAFYEQYV. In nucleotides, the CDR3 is TGTGCCAGCAGTCAATTGACTGGGACAGCCTTCTACGAGCAGTACGTC.